The sequence of this T cell receptor (beta chain) was determined in a study of blood T cell repertoires in COVID-19. In the study overall: Samples representing acute and convalescent COVID-19 were sourced from the United States, Italy and Spain.

Original data processing: Nucleated cell number was recorded as an estimate derived from reference gene primer amplification. TCRdb keeps only in-frame clones here, not all; method: immunoSEQ multiplex PCR. The DNA gave D and trimming, while V, J and clone size come from that table. The repertoire holds hundreds of thousands of clones, with roughly 82% as singletons. Trimming cost V 6 bases and J 4 bases, with 15 bases left between them. CDR1 and CDR2 from the germline V gene are SGHTA and FQGNSA. This CDR3 is built from 14 residues. The V gene is TRBV7-2, the J gene TRBJ1-2; D remains unclear. The sample taken for sequencing was peripheral blood. The TCR comes from a woman between 65 and 79 years old with acute or convalescent COVID-19. This CDR3 reads CASRPSGITYGYTF. The CDR3 bases are TGTGCCAGCAGGCCGTCGGGGATCACCTATGGCTACACCTTC.